This is a list of T cell receptor beta chains from one sample in a study of blood T cell repertoires in COVID-19. Produced via immunoSEQ multiplex PCR; TCRdb's table is partial and in-frame only. The sample lists 60,000 to 85,000 clones, about nine tenths occurring once. Material for sequencing was peripheral blood. Receptors originate from a man aged 50 or older with active COVID-19. The CDR3 runs from the conserved cysteine through the conserved F or W. Fields, in order: CDR3 DNA, CDR3 protein, clone size, CDR3 length, J gene, V gene, D gene. D genes are given only for firm matches. The size of a clone is reported for some rows only, either as once, few or many, or as a class for expanded clones.

TGTGCCAGCAGCTTAGCCATGGACAGGGGATATGGCTACACCTTC	CASSLAMDRGYGYTF	.	15	TRBJ1-2	TRBV11-1	TRBD1
TGTGCCAGCAGCTTAGCGACCGGGTTCTCTGGAAACACCATATATTTT	CASSLATGFSGNTIYF	once	16	TRBJ1-3	TRBV7-2	.
TGTGCCAGCAGCCTTCAAGGGGGGAGGGCTTACAATGAGCAGTTCTTC	CASSLQGGRAYNEQFF	.	16	TRBJ2-1	TRBV11-1	.
TGTGCCAGCAGCGTCTCCGGGACTAGCGGCTACGAGCAGTACTTC	CASSVSGTSGYEQYF	.	15	TRBJ2-7	TRBV9	TRBD2
TGTGCCAGCAGCTTCCGGGACAGAGCCGATTCACCCCTCCACTTT	CASSFRDRADSPLHF	.	15	TRBJ1-6	TRBV5-6	TRBD1
TGTGCCAGCACTCAGGCCAGCAATCAGCCCCAGCATTTT	CASTQASNQPQHF	.	13	TRBJ1-5	TRBV3-1/TRBV3-2	.
TGTGCCAGCATCCTTCGGGGGGCTACAGCTTTCTTT	CASILRGATAFF	few	12	TRBJ1-1	TRBV12-3/TRBV12-4	.
TGTGCCAGCAGTTACGCCCCCCGGTATGGCTACACCTTC	CASSYAPRYGYTF	.	13	TRBJ1-2	TRBV6-2/TRBV6-3	.
TGTGCCAGCAGTTTAGCACCCGGGACAGGGGGCTACGAGCAGTACTTC	CASSLAPGTGGYEQYF	few	16	TRBJ2-7	TRBV28	TRBD1
TGTGCCAGTACCAGGGGCCCTCAATACAATGAGCAGTTCTTC	CASTRGPQYNEQFF	.	14	TRBJ2-1	TRBV19	.
TGTGCCAGCAGTACTACAAGGAGAGATGGCTACACCTTC	CASSTTRRDGYTF	.	13	TRBJ1-2	TRBV6-5	.
TGTGCCAGCAGCCCTGCCTCTAGCGGGGGCACAGATACGCAGTATTTT	CASSPASSGGTDTQYF	.	16	TRBJ2-3	TRBV28	TRBD2
TGTGCCAGCGGAATGGGGACAGGGCACCACGAGCAGTACTTC	CASGMGTGHHEQYF	.	14	TRBJ2-7	TRBV6-5	TRBD1
TGTGCCAGCAGGACTAGCGGGAGCGGGATAGATACGCAGTATTTT	CASRTSGSGIDTQYF	.	15	TRBJ2-3	TRBV6-5	TRBD2
TGTGCCAGCAGTACACAGGGTCTAAACTATGGCTACACCTTC	CASSTQGLNYGYTF	.	14	TRBJ1-2	TRBV27	.
TGCAGCGTAGACAGGGGCCACACAGATACGCAGTATTTT	CSVDRGHTDTQYF	.	13	TRBJ2-3	TRBV29-1	TRBD1
TGTGCCAGCAGCGGCGGAGCATTACGCCTCACAGATACGCAGTATTTT	CASSGGALRLTDTQYF	.	16	TRBJ2-3	TRBV11-3	.
TGTGCCACCAGCAGAGGGACAATCCCAGGGATCCAGTACTTC	CATSRGTIPGIQYF	once	14	TRBJ2-5	TRBV15	.
TGTGCCAGCAGCCCCCGGCTAGCGGGACTAGACGAGCAGTACTTC	CASSPRLAGLDEQYF	few	15	TRBJ2-7	TRBV3-1/TRBV3-2	TRBD2